The entry below describes one TCR beta chain. Its antigen is unknown. Base qualities were left out, and no much larger clone turns up one base away. The library was prepared using the immunoSEQ multiplex PCR assay. For the multiplex PCR, a mixture combining 60 forward primers for TCR Vbeta segments and 13 reverse primers for TCR Jbeta segments was used. Amplification of the CDR3 region of rearranged TCR beta genes was performed with a multiplex PCR assay on genomic DNA. The Illumina HiSeq System was used to sequence the amplified TCR beta libraries as 87-base-pair reads. Turning to the authors' computational methods: Across the 500 to 750 repertoires, a later analysis counted tens of millions of unique TCR beta chains, some 11 million of which were shared by at least two donors. A nearest-neighbor algorithm error-corrected the raw reads and collapsed the reads into unique sequences, merging closely related sequences to remove PCR and sequencing errors. Alignment of CDR3 sequences to IMGT reference sequences was used to assign V, D and J gene segments. Each retained sequence needed at least a six-nucleotide match to both a V gene segment and a J gene segment. Rearrangements were called productive when the CDR3 lacked stop codons and stayed in frame with V and J; all others were non-productive. Following IMGT convention, CDR3 was defined as the stretch from the second conserved V-encoded cysteine up to the conserved J-encoded phenylalanine. The earlier analysis of about 620 of the donors excluded sequences that lacked an unambiguous match to a single V gene segment. In an earlier analysis of more than 500 of the donors, a V segment was called functional when productive rearrangements were above 56.7%, and segregating when the standard deviation between donors exceeded 5%. A statistical classification framework was developed to diagnose cytomegalovirus status using the catalog of TCR beta chain sequences. V and J gene assignment, in a later analysis, came from comparing TCR nucleotide sequences with IMGT/GENE-DB human TR gene sequences. The TCRdist pipeline was used in a later analysis to assign CDR3 sequences and most-parsimonious VDJ recombination scenarios. In a later analysis, every TCR beta chain was defined by the combination of its CDR3 amino acid sequence and its V-gene family, and reads without a unique V-gene family were dropped. To address suspected cross-contamination and a sequencing artifact, a later analysis removed some 620 highly shared, low-generation-probability nucleotide sequences. In a later analysis, a clonal expansion index was calculated for each public chain from normalized within-repertoire ranks of inferred template counts. In a later analysis, generation probabilities were computed using a VDJ recombination model fitted to out-of-frame rearrangements, and the results were checked against IGoR. Hypergeometric tests were used in a later analysis to score TCR-TCR, TCR-HLA and TCR-CMV co-occurrence, with a repertoire-size bias correction applied to the TCR pairs. A later analysis estimated false discovery rates by permuting HLA or CMV assignments 20 times. In a later analysis, co-occurring TCRs were grouped with DBSCAN, and TCRdist sequence similarity was added when clustering was performed within HLA-allele-positive subsets. Repertoires with fewer than 30,000 or more than 120,000 public chains were left out of co-occurrence clustering, as were about 5 repertoires with anomalous nucleotide sharing. Held by TCRdb, this immuneACCESS table contains in-frame sequences only and omits some clones. Under half of the omission traces to an unresolved V gene where checked; the cause of the rest is unknown. V, J and clone size were drawn from that table, and D and trimming were deduced from the DNA. Across this sample there are about 130,000 clones, with about four fifths seen only once. Of the sample, around 3.6% falls within the top ten clones.

Trimming costs V 5 bases and J 4 bases, and their ends lie 17 bases apart. The germline V gene encodes CDR1 SEHNR and CDR2 FQNEAQ (reference sequence). Including the terminal cysteine and phenylalanine, the CDR3 comprises 15 residues. Left in the record is the CDR3 DNA by itself, 45 bases read in frame from the first base. The data derive from a study of cytomegalovirus exposure and HLA in healthy donors (dated by TCRdb to the late 2010s). Some background on the complete study: An earlier analysis of 587 of the donors reported 276 Gb of sequence data and 117 million unique TCR beta sequences obtained from some 200 million T cells. An early release that covered 640 HLA-typed donors contained about 290 gigabases of sequencing data and 75 million to 100 million unique TCR sequences. Of the roughly 410 genotyped donors, 80% to 90% were placed in the genetic ancestry cluster associated with self-reported Caucasian donors. The aim of the study was to test whether cataloging public T cell receptors could identify signatures of past pathogen exposure. Using immunosequencing, the study profiled T cell repertoires from around 670 subjects and related those repertoires to cytomegalovirus serostatus. Besides the first cohort of around 700 subjects, a separate validation cohort made up of roughly 120 different subjects was used. The study combined high-throughput TCR immunosequencing, statistical association of individual TCRs with disease status, and machine learning to predict cytomegalovirus infection status. A later analysis re-examined previously published TCR beta repertoires from more than 650 donors and added high-resolution HLA genotyping to investigate patterns of TCR occurrence. In the later analysis, no new phenotypic data were used to find candidate immune exposures; instead, reliance was placed on TCR beta sequences and their occurrence across donors. An earlier analysis of 587 of the donors used high-throughput TCR beta sequencing to judge whether each TCR beta V gene segment behaved as functional or pseudogenic. Donor age, sex, ethnicity and CMV serostatus were compiled alongside the repertoire data. A later genetic analysis took genome-wide SNP genotypes for about 65% of the 666 donors and used that subset as a discovery cohort. Every repertoire in the discovery cohort had been generated on one and the same sequencing platform. HLA typing covered class I and class II loci at four-digit resolution. The number of typed donors differed by locus: roughly 620-640 for A, B, C, DRB1 and DQB1; 500 to 550 for DQA1; 600 to 610 for DPA1; and around 490 for DPB1. About five DR-DQ haplotypes were treated as single units for association and clustering because of strong linkage in the cohort. Among some 400 genotyped donors of the cohort, an average of around 240,000 unique TCR beta nucleotide sequences was sequenced per donor, of which approximately 18% were non-productive.

Overall study outcomes, separate from this receptor: Some IMGT-functional V segments, including TRBV6-2 and TRBV6-3, could not be told apart with the 87-base-pair reads, so those segments were excluded. This cohort had only TCR beta chains sequenced, and the lack of alpha or paired-chain data limited which features could be detected. In a later analysis, HLA-associated TCR beta chains were found to be more clonally expanded and to have lower generation probabilities than equally common non-associated chains. CMV serostatus was the only immune exposure information available for the cohort. Most TCR sequences were seen in very few donors, while some public TCRs were found in many individuals. An earlier analysis of roughly 570 of the donors showed that most TCR beta V segments appeared in productive rearrangements either about 87% or about 30% of the time, which broadly matched IMGT annotations. A few of the identified cytomegalovirus-associated TCR beta chains were confirmed in vitro to be specific for cytomegalovirus antigens. The classifier was reported to diagnose cytomegalovirus status with high specificity and sensitivity in both the original and validation cohorts. An association between a missense DCLRE1C variant and V-gene and J-gene trimming of TCR beta chains was found in a later genetic analysis and replicated in an independent cohort. A later analysis associated 15,000 or so TCR beta sequences with specific HLA alleles at a false discovery rate of 0.05. In a later analysis, TCR association rates were found to vary across HLA loci, with the most associated TCRs seen for DRB1 alleles and the fewest for HLA-C alleles. When HLA alleles, especially DR and DQ, strongly co-occurred, TCR associations were difficult to assign to individual alleles. Linkage disequilibrium might explain the correlated functional status among segregating V segments, but an unknown experimental factor could not be ruled out. The sequencing pipeline was judged likely to have produced a cluster of highly shared sequence variants as a technical artifact. HLA typing was unavailable for some donors at each locus, so association tests used only the typed subset. The study gave a list of roughly 150 TCR beta chains associated with cytomegalovirus. A further reported finding was that TCR beta sequences accurately predicted the HLA-A and HLA-B alleles for most subjects in the first cohort. In a later analysis, several top co-occurrence clusters were reported to appear linked to parvovirus B19, influenza, CMV and Epstein-Barr virus. A later analysis found that most CMV-associated TCR beta chains appeared HLA-restricted, with HLA associations seemingly driven largely by CMV exposure. Because counts were too low, roughly 18 rarely observed V segments, including chromosome 9 orphons, were left out of the earlier analysis of approximately 500 of the donors. Sequencing depth was assumed to be roughly uniform across donors in the presence/absence analyses, though that assumption may not hold. According to the authors, the approach could potentially be generalized to other disease states and immunological phenotypes. According to a later genetic analysis, donors in an Asian-associated ancestry cluster had fewer N-insertions in productive TCRs than the approximately 700-donor mean.

The cohort consisted of 666 healthy bone marrow donors. At the time of sampling, all cohort members were nominally healthy, though unrecorded immune exposures were likely present. The donor tested CMV seronegative and was one of the 352 seronegative cohort members. A peripheral blood sample was collected from each donor, and TCR beta sequencing was performed on peripheral blood mononuclear cells. The Qiagen DNeasy Blood Extraction Kit was used to extract genomic DNA from the blood cell samples. The origin of this receptor is a woman aged 40-49 years in good health and CMV-seronegative. The V and J segments used are TRBV7-9 and TRBJ1-1, with TRBD1 as a weak D call on 5 bases. The sample was PBMCs. The CDR3: CASSPPGQGGTEAFF. The DNA sequence is TGTGCCAGCAGCCCCCCCGGGCAGGGAGGCACTGAAGCTTTCTTT.